This TCR beta chain was captured by sequencing in a study of shared clonotypes between healthy human individuals. Study as a whole: Plates per donor: three CD4 naive, three CD4 memory, two CD8 naive, one CD8 memory.

Whole-study findings and limits: Naive subsets usually exceeded memory subsets in estimated richness.

The CDR3 totals 11 residues. Germline V gene lookup returns CDR1 MDHEN and CDR2 SYDVKM. Trimming pared 6 bases from V and 6 bases from J, leaving 8 bases between. Assay used: immunoSEQ multiplex PCR; TCRdb lists only in-frame clones, some missing. The table lists approximately 2,000,000 clones, less than 95% of them singletons. Worth noting for this clone: The antigen remains undetermined.

Source material: naive CD4+ T cells from PBMCs. Described subset: CD45RA+ positively selected. V and J are TRBV28 and TRBJ1-1, with no clear D. This TCR was sampled from a man aged 18 to 29 in good health. Some clones in this sample may be carry-over from other donors' samples. In nucleotides, the CDR3 is TGTGCCAGCAGGGTGGGTGCTGAAGCTTTCTTT. Translating gives CASRVGAEAFF.